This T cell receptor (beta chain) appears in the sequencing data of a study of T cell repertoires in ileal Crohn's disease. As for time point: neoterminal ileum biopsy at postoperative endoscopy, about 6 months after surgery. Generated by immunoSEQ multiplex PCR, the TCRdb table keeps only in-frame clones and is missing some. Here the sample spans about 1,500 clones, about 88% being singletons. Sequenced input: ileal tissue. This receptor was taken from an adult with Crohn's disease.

CDR3 in DNA: TGCGCCAGCAGCTCACAGGGAGGAGCCAACGTCCTGACTTTC. This codes for CASSSQGGANVLTF. J is TRBJ2-6 and V is TRBV5-1; the D call may be TRBD1 or TRBD2 (6 bases each). The CDR3 has 14 amino acids. The germline V gene encodes CDR1 SGHRS and CDR2 YFSETQ. Trimming took off 3 bases at V and 7 bases at J, with 11 bases between the two ends.